One and the same sample provided the 20 T cell receptor beta chains below, sequenced in a study of shared clonotypes between healthy human individuals. The repertoire was sequenced with immunoSEQ multiplex PCR; TCRdb's copy has only in-frame clones and lacks some. Of about 2.3 million clones listed, approximately 95% are singletons. Input material: naive CD4+ T cells from PBMCs. Stated subset: CD45RA+ positively selected. The receptor set was obtained from a young man in good health. Some clones in this sample may be carry-over from other donors' samples.

This clone appeared a single time. The chain uses TRBV6-1 and TRBJ1-6; 8 bases align to TRBD1. Germline V lookup: CDR1 MNHNS, CDR2 SASEGT. This CDR3 has 15 amino acids. V trimming: 5 bases; J trimming: 10 bases; junction bases outside the gene matches: 10. The CDR3 region has the DNA TGTGCCAGCAGTTCTCTCGGGACAGGAGGCTCACCCCTCCACTTT. It is translated as CASSSLGTGGSPLHF.

The V and J genes are TRBV7-3 and TRBJ2-7, with D tentatively TRBD1 or TRBD2 (5 bases each). CDR1 is SGHTA, CDR2 FQGTGA, per germline. The ends were cut back, 3 bases at V and 2 bases at J, with 14 bases in the middle. The CDR3 is made up of 15 amino acids. The CDR3 DNA is TGTGCCAGCAGCTTTGTAGGGACGGATGCCTACGAGCAGTACTTC. This translates into CASSFVGTDAYEQYF.

V gene TRBV30 combines with J gene TRBJ1-4; the match to TRBD1 covers 7 bases. Germline assignment: CDR1 GTSNPN and CDR2 SVGIG (reference sequence). The CDR3 is 14 residues long. The junction had 6 bases not matched to a gene; V was cut back by 2 bases and J by 6 bases. CDR3 in amino acids: CAWSFGTAHEKLFF. The CDR3 coding sequence is TGTGCCTGGAGTTTCGGGACAGCCCATGAAAAACTGTTTTTT.

J is TRBJ2-1 and V is TRBV27; D possibly corresponds to TRBD2 (7 bases). Germline CDR1 reads MNHEY; CDR2 reads SMNVEV (reference sequence). This CDR3 comprises 14 residues. Trimming cost V 7 bases and J 3 bases, with 13 bases left between them. The DNA for the CDR3 is TGTGCCAGCATCGGGGGCGGGAGCTACAATGAGCAGTTCTTC. Translated: CASIGGGSYNEQFF.

This chain uses TRBV4-2 with TRBJ2-7; 9 nucleotides align to TRBD1. V was pared by 0 bases and J by 6 bases, with 6 bases of the junction left unmatched. Germline CDR1 and CDR2: LGHNA and YNFKEQ. The CDR3 is 15 amino acids. In DNA form, the CDR3 reads TGTGCCAGCAGCCAAGATAGGGACAGGGTAGGCGAGCAGTACTTC. It translates to CASSQDRDRVGEQYF.

CDR3 sequence reads: CASSLWAAGGNTQYF. The CDR3 bases are TGTGCCAGCAGCTTATGGGCAGCGGGTGGAAATACGCAGTATTTT. The chain uses TRBV7-3 and TRBJ2-3, with D maybe TRBD2 (6 bases). The CDR3 spans 15 residues. V was pared by 2 bases and J by 7 bases, with 16 bases between. CDR1 SGHTA and CDR2 FQGTGA come from the germline V gene. The variable domain in full, completed from reference TRBV7-3 and TRBJ2-3, reads GAGVSQTPSNKVTEKGKYVELRCDPISGHTALYWYRQSLGQGPEFLIYFQGTGAADDSGLPNDRFFAVRPEGSVSTLKIQRTERGDSAVYLCASSLWAAGGNTQYFGPGTRLTVL.

The chain carries TRBV27 and TRBJ1-2; TRBD1 is a possible D gene (5 bases). This CDR3 is built from 15 residues. Germline V gene lookup returns CDR1 MNHEY and CDR2 SMNVEV (reference sequence). With 4 bases removed from V and 0 bases from J, the gap between germline ends came to 12 bases. CDR3 amino acids: CASSSLTGANYGYTF. CDR3 nucleotide sequence: TGTGCCAGCAGTTCGCTCACAGGCGCTAACTATGGCTACACCTTC.

The V call is TRBV11-2, the J call TRBJ2-2; tentatively, D is TRBD1 (5 bases). The germline gives CDR1 SGHAT, CDR2 FQNNGV. The V gene lost 4 bases and the J gene lost 1 base, with 13 bases spanning the gap. This CDR3 region has 16 residues. CDR3 bases: TGTGCCAGCAGCTCCAGGGCCCCGGGGAACACCGGGGAGCTGTTTTTT. Protein sequence: CASSSRAPGNTGELFF. The full variable domain, rest sourced from reference TRBV11-2 and TRBJ2-2, is EAGVAQSPRYKIIEKRQSVAFWCNPISGHATLYWYQQILGQGPKLLIQFQNNGVVDDSQLPKDRFSAERLKGVDSTLKIQPAKLEDSAVYLCASSSRAPGNTGELFFGEGSRLTVL.

This chain connects TRBV5-6 to TRBJ1-5; TRBD1 agrees at 9 bases. Germline loops: CDR1 SGHDT, CDR2 YYEEEE. V gave up 0 bases and J gave up 4 bases; unmatched junction bases: 5. CDR3 length: 16 residues. This chain's CDR3 is CASSLGPQGANQPQHF. CDR3 DNA: TGTGCCAGCAGCTTGGGCCCACAGGGGGCTAATCAGCCCCAGCATTTT.

V is TRBV5-1 and J is TRBJ1-4, with D uncertain. V lost 4 bases and J 0 bases, leaving 13 bases between the germline ends. There are 16 residues in the CDR3. Germline V lookup: CDR1 SGHRS, CDR2 YFSETQ. The chain's CDR3 is CASSTDIGATNEKLFF. CDR3 DNA sequence: TGCGCCAGCAGCACTGACATAGGTGCAACTAATGAAAAACTGTTTTTT.

V gene TRBV27 combines with J gene TRBJ2-3; maybe TRBD2 (5 bases). Trimming took 8 bases from V and 2 from J, leaving 14 bases between them. This CDR3 region has 14 residues. CDR1 and CDR2 (germline): MNHEY, SMNVEV (reference sequence). The CDR3 loop reads CASPISESTDTQYF. CDR3 in DNA: TGTGCCAGCCCCATTAGCGAGTCCACAGATACGCAGTATTTT.

CDR3 in amino acids: CASTVTHSGNTIYF. In DNA form, the CDR3 reads TGCGCCAGTACCGTTACCCACTCTGGAAACACCATATATTTT. The V call is TRBV4-1, the J call TRBJ1-3; D call uncertain. CDR1 and CDR2 (germline): MGHRA, YSYEKL. CDR3 size: 14 residues. Trimming stripped 9 bases from V and 0 bases from J, with 12 bases between.

CDR3 DNA sequence: TGTGCCAGCAGCTTAGGGGTATCCTCTGGAAACACCATATATTTT. This sequence encodes CASSLGVSSGNTIYF. The chain joins TRBV7-3 to TRBJ1-3; no reliable D call. Germline lookup yields CDR1 SGHTA and CDR2 FQGTGA. This CDR3 spans 15 amino acids. Trimming took 2 bases from V and 0 from J, leaving 8 bases between them.

To note about this clone: An end of the junction does not agree with germline; a read error may underlie this. The V call is TRBV6-6, the J call TRBJ2-1; perhaps TRBD1 as D (6 bases). Germline V gene lookup returns CDR1 MNHNY and CDR2 SVGAGI (reference sequence). The CDR3 consists of 16 residues. CDR3 in DNA: TGTGCCAGCAGTTACTCGCCGTATAGGGGGTACAGTGAGCAGTTCTTC. The encoded protein is CASSYSPYRGYSEQFF.

This chain connects TRBV5-1 to TRBJ1-6; D gene ambiguous. CDR3 size: 13 residues. Deletions cut 0 bases from V and 7 bases from J, with 5 bases between. Germline-derived CDR1 and CDR2 are SGHRS and YFSETQ. CDR3 loop: CASSLGGNSPLHF. DNA of the CDR3: TGCGCCAGCAGCTTGGGCGGGAATTCACCCCTCCACTTT.

The CDR3 protein is CASGLKAGELFF. In nucleotides, the CDR3 is TGTGCTAGTGGTTTGAAGGCCGGGGAGCTGTTTTTT. The chain recombines TRBV12-5 with TRBJ2-2; unclear D gene. The germline V gene encodes CDR1 LGHNT and CDR2 FRNRAP. V was shortened by 2 bases and J by 6 bases, with 4 bases between the two germline ends. The CDR3 contains 12 residues.

The J gene is TRBJ1-1, the V gene TRBV6-5; possibly TRBD1 for D (6 bases). Germline CDR1 MNHEY, CDR2 SVGAGI. V lost 2 bases, J lost 7 bases, and 17 bases lay in between. The CDR3 contains 15 residues. CDR3 nucleotide sequence: TGTGCCAGCAGTTACGGGGGACACGGCAAATTTGAAGCTTTCTTT. Translated, it gives CASSYGGHGKFEAFF.

V is TRBV19 and J is TRBJ2-5; D is undetermined. The CDR3 is 15 amino acids. Looked up from germline, CDR1 is LNHDA and CDR2 is SQIVND (reference sequence). The V end was cut by 2 bases, the J end by 1 base, with 11 bases between. The CDR3 here is CASSINSGVQETQYF. The CDR3 DNA sequence: TGTGCCAGTAGTATAAACAGTGGGGTCCAAGAGACCCAGTACTTC. Full variable domain (missing parts from reference TRBV19 and TRBJ2-5): DGGITQSPKYLFRKEGQNVTLSCEQNLNHDAMYWYRQDPGQGLRLIYYSQIVNDFQKGDIAEGYSVSREKKESFPLTVTSAQKNPTAFYLCASSINSGVQETQYFGPGTRLLVL.

This rearrangement joins TRBV11-3 to TRBJ2-3, with a tentative D call TRBD2 (6 bases). The V gene's germline CDR1 is SGHNT and CDR2 YENEEA. The CDR3 loop spans 14 amino acids. V was cut by 6 bases and J by 5 bases, with 15 bases left in between. The CDR3, as DNA: TGTGCCAGCAGACGGGCTAGCGAAGGAGATACGCAGTATTTT. Its translation: CASRRASEGDTQYF. Combining the CDR3 with reference TRBV11-3 and TRBJ2-3 gives the whole variable domain EAGVVQSPRYKIIEKKQPVAFWCNPISGHNTLYWYLQNLGQGPELLIRYENEEAVDDSQLPKDRFSAERLKGVDSTLKIQPAELGDSAVYLCASRRASEGDTQYFGPGTRLTVL.

The chain is built from TRBV28 and TRBJ2-7; TRBD2 matches at 11 bases. The germline gives CDR1 MDHEN, CDR2 SYDVKM. The CDR3 consists of 14 residues. V dropped 8 bases and J dropped 3; count of bases not matched to a gene: 6. CDR3 protein: CASGTTSGSYEQYF. The CDR3 coding sequence is TGTGCCAGCGGAACCACTAGCGGGAGCTACGAGCAGTACTTC.